These 30 T cell receptor beta chains share one sample of origin, sequenced in a study of blood T cell repertoires in COVID-19. Produced via immunoSEQ multiplex PCR; TCRdb's table is partial and in-frame only. The sample carries 35,000 to 50,000 clones, just under 85% recorded once. Sequenced sample: peripheral blood. The receptors come from a human donor with acute or convalescent COVID-19. The donor label of this sample is uncertain.

The chain combines TRBV27 with TRBJ2-3, with a tentative D call TRBD2 (6 bases). The length of the CDR3 is 13 residues. V dropped 8 bases and J dropped 4 bases, with 13 bases sitting between them. The germline CDR1 and CDR2 sequences are MNHEY and SMNVEV (reference sequence). CDR3: CASRNLAADTQYF. In DNA form, the CDR3 reads TGTGCCAGCCGAAATTTAGCGGCAGATACGCAGTATTTT.

The chain uses TRBV5-1 and TRBJ2-7, with 7 bases that match TRBD1. Germline V gene sequence: CDR1 SGHRS, CDR2 YFSETQ. Germline trimming cut 0 bases from V and 9 bases from J; bases unmatched to any gene: 6. CDR3 size: 13 residues. The CDR3 spells CASSLDQGDRQYF. The CDR3 coding sequence is TGCGCCAGCAGCTTGGATCAGGGGGATCGGCAGTACTTC.

This clone was detected a few times. This sequence joins TRBV27 and TRBJ1-1, with TRBD1 as a possible D gene (5 bases). The V and J ends lost 2 bases and 3 bases respectively, with 10 bases between them. The CDR3 loop spans 14 amino acids. Germline CDR1 is MNHEY and CDR2 is SMNVEV (reference sequence). CDR3 DNA: TGTGCCAGCAGTTTACTCGGGGGATACACTGAAGCTTTCTTT. The encoded protein is CASSLLGGYTEAFF.

The chain carries TRBV19 and TRBJ2-3; 11 bases align to TRBD2. In germline, CDR1 is LNHDA, CDR2 SQIVND (reference sequence). The CDR3 has 15 residues. V shed 4 bases, J shed 2 bases, and the junction held 2 bases outside the gene matches. The CDR3 DNA is TGTGCCAGTAGTAAGACTAGCGGGAACACAGATACGCAGTATTTT. Protein sequence: CASSKTSGNTDTQYF.

V gene TRBV9 combines with J gene TRBJ2-5; 9 bases agree with TRBD2. The J segment lost 0 bases and the V segment lost 4 bases, leaving 4 bases of the junction unmatched. The length of the CDR3 is 15 residues. Germline CDR1 reads SGDLS; CDR2 reads YYNGEE. CDR3 nucleotide sequence: TGTGCCAGCAGCCTTAGCGGGAGTAACCAAGAGACCCAGTACTTC. Protein sequence: CASSLSGSNQETQYF.

This clone was observed a handful of times. The gene calls are TRBV7-3 and TRBJ2-1; 8 nucleotides match TRBD2. Germline lookup yields CDR1 SGHTA and CDR2 FQGTGA. The CDR3 sequence is 18 residues long. With V trimmed by 1 base and J by 1 base, 9 bases remained unmatched. The CDR3 is CASSLNPSGSHSYNEQFF. CDR3 nucleotides: TGTGCCAGCAGCTTAAACCCGAGCGGGAGCCATTCCTACAATGAGCAGTTCTTC.

The rearrangement links TRBV7-2 to TRBJ2-3, with D possibly matching TRBD1 (6 bases). CDR1 and CDR2 from the germline V gene are SGHTA and FQGNSA. The CDR3 has 15 amino acids. V lost 1 base to trimming and J lost 2 bases, with 10 bases between them. The CDR3 is CASSLEAGATDTQYF. CDR3 nucleotides: TGTGCCAGCAGCTTAGAGGCAGGGGCCACAGATACGCAGTATTTT.

The gene calls are TRBV29-1 and TRBJ1-1, with no clear D. CDR1 is SQVTM, CDR2 ANQGSEA, per germline. With 7 bases removed from V and 4 bases from J, the gap between germline ends came to 10 bases. The CDR3 loop spans 11 amino acids. The CDR3 DNA follows: TGCAGCGCAGGCCGTAGCACTGAAGCTTTCTTT. Translating gives CSAGRSTEAFF. Combining the CDR3 with reference TRBV29-1 and TRBJ1-1 gives the whole variable domain SAVISQKPSRDICQRGTSLTIQCQVDSQVTMMFWYRQQPGQSLTLIATANQGSEATYESGFVIDKFPISRPNLTFSTLTVSNMSPEDSSIYLCSAGRSTEAFFGQGTRLTVV.

The chain recombines TRBV7-3 with TRBJ2-1, with D maybe TRBD1 (5 bases). V shed 1 base and J shed 3 bases, with 7 bases lying between them. This CDR3 is built from 14 residues. The germline gives CDR1 SGHTA, CDR2 FQGTGA. The CDR3 DNA follows: TGTGCCAGCAGCTTAAATACAGGCTACAATGAGCAGTTCTTC. Its translation is CASSLNTGYNEQFF.

J is TRBJ2-3 and V is TRBV29-1; unclear D gene. Germline CDR1 SQVTM, CDR2 ANQGSEA. V was pared by 6 bases and J by 1 base, with 11 bases between. The CDR3 covers 13 residues. In DNA, the CDR3 is TGCAGCGTCCCCGTTGGAGGCACAGATACGCAGTATTTT. Residues: CSVPVGGTDTQYF.

The V call is TRBV5-6, the J call TRBJ1-1; 7 bases line up with TRBD1. V lost 0 bases to trimming and J lost 0 bases; unmatched junction nucleotides: 11. CDR1 and CDR2 from the germline V gene are SGHDT and YYEEEE. The CDR3 runs 18 residues. CDR3 sequence: CASSLGMGQISMNTEAFF. The DNA for the CDR3 is TGTGCCAGCAGCTTGGGGATGGGACAGATTTCAATGAACACTGAAGCTTTCTTT.

The chain employs TRBV11-2 and TRBJ1-2; D possibly corresponds to TRBD1 (6 bases). The length of the CDR3 is 12 residues. With 5 bases removed from V and 4 bases from J, the gap between germline ends came to 8 bases. Germline V CDR1 and CDR2: SGHAT, FQNNGV. CDR3 nucleotides: TGTGCCAGCAGCCACAGGGCCTATGGCTACACCTTC. Translated: CASSHRAYGYTF.

The chain has TRBV9 and TRBJ1-1; 8 nucleotides line up with TRBD1. With V trimmed by 0 bases and J by 4 bases, 8 bases remained unmatched. The CDR3 spans 16 residues. Germline V gene sequence: CDR1 SGDLS, CDR2 YYNGEE. CDR3 sequence reads: CASSVAGTGLGTEAFF. DNA of the CDR3: TGTGCCAGCAGCGTAGCGGGGACAGGTTTAGGCACTGAAGCTTTCTTT. Full variable domain (remainder filled in from reference TRBV9 and TRBJ1-1): DSGVTQTPKHLITATGQRVTLRCSPRSGDLSVYWYQQSLDQGLQFLIQYYNGEERAKGNILERFSAQQFPDLHSELNLSSLELGDSALYFCASSVAGTGLGTEAFFGQGTRLTVV.

The chain links TRBV7-2 to TRBJ1-2, with 9 positions matching TRBD1. Germline CDR1 SGHTA, CDR2 FQGNSA. Trimming took 4 bases from V and 2 from J; bases not matched to a gene: 8. The CDR3 is 16 amino acids. The CDR3: CASSSQMGTGNYGYTF. CDR3 bases: TGTGCCAGCAGCTCCCAAATGGGGACAGGGAACTATGGCTACACCTTC.

This chain uses TRBV5-1 with TRBJ1-5; weak D call: TRBD1 (5 bases). The V gene's germline CDR1 is SGHRS and CDR2 YFSETQ. V was trimmed by 0 bases and J by 7 bases, leaving 11 bases between them. This CDR3 spans 14 amino acids. The CDR3 nucleotides read TGCGCCAGCAGCTTGGGCAGGGTTCGGCAGCCCCAGCATTTT. It is translated as CASSLGRVRQPQHF.

This clone has just a few counts. The gene calls are TRBV5-1 and TRBJ2-1; TRBD1 aligns across 9 bases. Germline V lookup: CDR1 SGHRS, CDR2 YFSETQ. V was clipped by 0 bases and J by 3 bases; unmatched bases: 4. The CDR3 consists of 16 residues. The CDR3 region has the DNA TGCGCCAGCAGCTTGGGGGACAGGGTCGGCTACAATGAGCAGTTCTTC. It is translated as CASSLGDRVGYNEQFF. Variable domain in full (rest from reference TRBV5-1 and TRBJ2-1): KAGVTQTPRYLIKTRGQQVTLSCSPISGHRSVSWYQQTPGQGLQFLFEYFSETQRNKGNFPGRFSGRQFSNSRSEMNVSTLELGDSALYLCASSLGDRVGYNEQFFGPGTRLTVL.

V and J are TRBV5-1 and TRBJ1-6; 9 bases agree with TRBD1. The CDR3 totals 15 residues. CDR1 is SGHRS, CDR2 YFSETQ, per germline. Unmatched junction bases numbered 6, after V lost 4 bases and J lost 7 bases. The chain's CDR3 is CASSAGTGRNSPLHF. The CDR3 DNA is TGCGCCAGCAGCGCCGGGACAGGGCGGAATTCACCCCTCCACTTT. The variable domain in full, completed from reference TRBV5-1 and TRBJ1-6, reads KAGVTQTPRYLIKTRGQQVTLSCSPISGHRSVSWYQQTPGQGLQFLFEYFSETQRNKGNFPGRFSGRQFSNSRSEMNVSTLELGDSALYLCASSAGTGRNSPLHFGNGTRLTVT.

The chain couples TRBV7-2 to TRBJ1-2; D gene ambiguous. Per the germline V gene, CDR1 is SGHTA and CDR2 is FQGNSA. The CDR3 runs 12 residues. Trimming pared 6 bases from V and 8 bases from J, leaving 13 bases between. This CDR3 is CASSPQPRGYTF. Here the CDR3 DNA reads TGTGCCAGCAGTCCCCAACCCCGGGGCTACACCTTC. The full variable domain, in which reference TRBV7-2 and TRBJ1-2 provide the parts outside the CDR3, is GAGVSQSPSNKVTEKGKDVELRCDPISGHTALYWYRQSLGQGLEFLIYFQGNSAPDKSGLPSDRFSAERTGGSVSTLTIQRTQQEDSAVYLCASSPQPRGYTFGSGTRLTVV.

The chain employs TRBV25-1 and TRBJ1-1; 7 bases agree with TRBD1. Germline-derived CDR1 and CDR2 are MGHDK and SYGVNS. With 0 bases clipped from V and 1 base from J, the junction kept 8 bases outside the gene matches. CDR3 size: 17 residues. Here the CDR3 DNA reads TGTGCCAGCAGTGAATACCTGAGGGGGCAGGAGAACACTGAAGCTTTCTTT. It translates to CASSEYLRGQENTEAFF.

This rearrangement joins TRBV19 to TRBJ1-5; D not certain. The CDR3 totals 17 residues. V dropped 3 bases and J dropped 6 bases, with 21 bases sitting between them. Germline assignment: CDR1 LNHDA and CDR2 SQIVND (reference sequence). This CDR3 is CASSITPFRQNSQPQHF. The CDR3 DNA follows: TGTGCCAGTAGTATCACCCCCTTCAGGCAGAACAGTCAGCCCCAGCATTTT. Drawing the rest from reference TRBV19 and TRBJ1-5, the complete variable domain is DGGITQSPKYLFRKEGQNVTLSCEQNLNHDAMYWYRQDPGQGLRLIYYSQIVNDFQKGDIAEGYSVSREKKESFPLTVTSAQKNPTAFYLCASSITPFRQNSQPQHFGDGTRLSIL.

V gene TRBV6-5 combines with J gene TRBJ2-1; TRBD1 matches at 7 bases. The CDR3 has 15 amino acids. Germline V gene sequence: CDR1 MNHEY, CDR2 SVGAGI. Unmatched junction bases numbered 5, after V lost 5 bases and J lost 1 base. The CDR3 sequence is CASSRQGISYNEQFF. Here the CDR3 DNA reads TGTGCCAGCAGTCGACAGGGAATATCCTACAATGAGCAGTTCTTC.

The chain uses TRBV9 and TRBJ1-4; D gene uncertain. V was trimmed by 3 bases and J by 1 base, leaving 13 bases between them. The CDR3 is made up of 16 amino acids. In germline, CDR1 is SGDLS, CDR2 YYNGEE. CDR3 nucleotide sequence: TGTGCCAGCAGCGGAGGCCGGAGTGAAACTAATGAAAAACTGTTTTTT. It translates to CASSGGRSETNEKLFF. Drawing the rest from reference TRBV9 and TRBJ1-4, the complete variable domain is DSGVTQTPKHLITATGQRVTLRCSPRSGDLSVYWYQQSLDQGLQFLIQYYNGEERAKGNILERFSAQQFPDLHSELNLSSLELGDSALYFCASSGGRSETNEKLFFGSGTQLSVL.

V is TRBV7-2 and J is TRBJ2-6, with a possible D match to TRBD2 (5 bases). V lost 0 bases and J 5 bases, leaving 14 bases between the germline ends. This CDR3 has 17 amino acids. In germline, CDR1 is SGHTA, CDR2 FQGNSA. The CDR3 nucleotides are TGTGCCAGCAGCTTAGCCACGGGGTTCGGCCGGGCCAACGTCCTGACTTTC. Its protein is CASSLATGFGRANVLTF. Looking up the rest from reference TRBV7-2 and TRBJ2-6 gives the full variable domain: GAGVSQSPSNKVTEKGKDVELRCDPISGHTALYWYRQSLGQGLEFLIYFQGNSAPDKSGLPSDRFSAERTGGSVSTLTIQRTQQEDSAVYLCASSLATGFGRANVLTFGAGSRLTVL.

This chain connects TRBV6-5 to TRBJ1-1, with D maybe TRBD1 (5 bases). The CDR3 extends over 13 amino acids. The germline gives CDR1 MNHEY, CDR2 SVGAGI. V lost 6 bases and J lost 0, with 8 bases in between. The CDR3 protein is CASRGGVNTEAFF. CDR3 in DNA: TGTGCCAGCAGGGGGGGGGTGAACACTGAAGCTTTCTTT.

This clone was observed a handful of times. The rearrangement joins TRBV5-1 to TRBJ1-2, with a weak D call TRBD1 (5 bases). The CDR3 loop spans 14 amino acids. Trimming removed 0 bases at V and 5 bases at J, with 11 bases between. CDR1 and CDR2 (germline): SGHRS, YFSETQ. CDR3 in amino acids: CASSLGTGRYGYTF. The DNA of the CDR3 is TGCGCCAGCAGCTTGGGCACAGGTCGTTATGGCTACACCTTC.

The chain uses TRBV4-2 and TRBJ2-1; 7 positions agree with TRBD2. Trimming at V came to 0 bases and at J to 5 bases, leaving 16 bases not matched to a gene. This CDR3 has 19 residues. Germline values: CDR1 LGHNA, CDR2 YNFKEQ. The CDR3 here is CASSQDTHFRLAEDNEQFF. The CDR3, as DNA: TGTGCCAGCAGCCAAGATACCCATTTTAGGCTAGCGGAAGACAATGAGCAGTTCTTC.

The J gene is TRBJ2-1, the V gene TRBV28, with D maybe TRBD1 (6 bases). In germline, CDR1 is MDHEN, CDR2 SYDVKM. V shed 5 bases and J shed 1 base, with 12 bases lying between them. The CDR3 length is 15 residues. The CDR3 DNA sequence: TGTGCCAGCAGTCCCCTAGGACAGTCCTACAATGAGCAGTTCTTC. It is translated as CASSPLGQSYNEQFF.

The V and J genes are TRBV3-1 (or the pseudogene TRBV3-2) and TRBJ2-1; 8 bases fit TRBD2. V shed 4 bases and J 6 bases; nucleotides not matched to a gene: 14. The V gene's germline CDR1 is LGHDT and CDR2 YNNKEL (reference sequence). The CDR3 extends over 17 amino acids. The CDR3 loop reads CASSRLREVSGTNEQFF. CDR3 nucleotide sequence: TGTGCCAGCAGCCGCCTACGGGAGGTTAGCGGGACCAATGAGCAGTTCTTC.

The V gene is TRBV4-2, the J gene TRBJ2-5, with 12 bases lining up with TRBD2. Germline loops: CDR1 LGHNA, CDR2 YNFKEQ. Unmatched junction bases numbered 3, after V lost 3 bases and J lost 1 base. CDR3 length: 16 residues. CDR3 sequence: CASSHLAGGPQETQYF. Here the CDR3 DNA reads TGTGCCAGCAGCCATCTAGCGGGAGGGCCCCAAGAGACCCAGTACTTC.

This clone occurred once. The J gene is TRBJ1-2, the V gene TRBV6-5, with D perhaps matching TRBD1 (5 bases). Germline CDR1 is MNHEY and CDR2 is SVGAGI. Trimming took 3 bases from V and 1 from J, leaving 9 bases between them. The CDR3 is made up of 14 amino acids. In DNA form, the CDR3 reads TGTGCCAGCAGTTATCTCGACAGTAACTATGGCTACACCTTC. This gives the protein CASSYLDSNYGYTF.